Listed below are T cell receptor beta chains from one sample, sequenced in a study of CD8+CD57+ T cells in acquired aplastic anemia. Each CDR3 protein is one row after TCRdb ran MiXCR on the reads. The data contain 170,000 or so distinct CDR3 sequences, roughly 50% of them singletons. Sequencing was performed on sorted CD4+, CD8+, or CD8+CD57+ T cells (not recorded which) from PBMCs. The receptors come from a human donor with aplastic anemia. Both conserved end residues are part of each CDR3. D genes are given only for firm matches. Only part of the rows carry a size: once, few, many, or a class if the clone is expanded.

TRBV19	NA	NA	TRBJ1-1	TGTGCCAGTAGTATCGGGAGCACTGAAGCTTTCTTT	CASSIGSTEAFF
TRBV2	few	NA	TRBJ2-7	TGTGCCAGCAGTGGGACGTACTACGAGCAGTACTTC	CASSGTYYEQYF
TRBV19	NA	NA	TRBJ2-7	TGTGCCAGTAGTAAGAGCGTGTACTTCTACGAGCAGTACTTC	CASSKSVYFYEQYF
TRBV7-2	NA	NA	TRBJ1-5	TGTGCCAGCAGCTTAACAGGAATCGATCAGCCCCAGCATTTT	CASSLTGIDQPQHF
TRBV5-6	many	NA	TRBJ1-2	TGTGCCAGCAGCCCCGTGGACAGTGATGGCTACACCTTC	CASSPVDSDGYTF
TRBV7-7	once	NA	TRBJ2-5	TGTGCTAGCAGCTTAGCGCCCGGAGGGGCGTCGGAGACCCAGTACTTC	CASSLAPGGASETQYF
TRBV7-6	many	NA	TRBJ1-5	TGTGCCAGCAGCTTATTCGGGGCGGATAGCAATCAGCCCCAGCATTTT	CASSLFGADSNQPQHF
TRBV19	NA	NA	TRBJ1-5	TGTGCCAGTAGCGGCGGACTGATAAGCAATCAGCCCCAGCATTTT	CASSGGLISNQPQHF
TRBV5-2	NA	NA	TRBJ2-1	TGTGCCAGCAACATCTGGTCGGGGACTATCTTACATCCTAGCGAGCATGAGCAGTTCTTC	CASNIWSGTILHPSEHEQFF
TRBV6-4	NA	TRBD1	TRBJ1-4	TGTGCCAGCAGCCCGACAGGGAGGGGAAAACTGTTTTTT	CASSPTGRGKLFF
TRBV6-1	NA	NA	TRBJ2-7	TGTGCCAGCAGTGAAGATCAGACATACTACGAGCAGTACTTC	CASSEDQTYYEQYF
TRBV10-3	few	NA	TRBJ2-7	TGTGCCATCAGTGATGGGAAAACAGGATCCCCCTACGAGCAGTACTTC	CAISDGKTGSPYEQYF
TRBV24-1	few	NA	TRBJ2-2	TGTGCCACCAGTGGGGGGCAGCCCGCGAACACCGGGGAGCTGTTTTTT	CATSGGQPANTGELFF
TRBV15	NA	NA	TRBJ2-3	TGTGCCACCAGCAGAGATGGATTAGTTGGGAGTGAAAGCTCAGATACGCAGTATTTT	CATSRDGLVGSESSDTQYF
TRBV24-1	many	NA	TRBJ2-4	TGTGCCACCAGTGACCCCGAGGGGGAGAACATTCAGTACTTC	CATSDPEGENIQYF
TRBV7-8	NA	NA	TRBJ2-7	TGTGCCAGCAGCGCCAGGGTCGGCGTATACGAGCAGTACTTC	CASSARVGVYEQYF
TRBV7-9	NA	NA	TRBJ2-7	TGTGCCAGCAGCACTCTGACTAGTAGCGCCTTC	CASSTLTSSAF
TRBV2	NA	NA	TRBJ2-4	TGTGCCAGCCTCGATGGGTTCATTCAGTACTTC	CASLDGFIQYF
TRBV7-2	many	NA	TRBJ2-7	TGTGCCAGCAGCTCCTTCGACGGGTACGAGCAGTACTTC	CASSSFDGYEQYF
TRBV20-1	NA	TRBD1	TRBJ2-7	TGCAGTGCTAAACCTGGGACAGGGAGCTACGAGCAGTACTTC	CSAKPGTGSYEQYF
TRBV11-2	many	NA	TRBJ1-6	TGTGCCAGCAGCTTAGAAGGGTTCCGGGTGAGGCGTCGAGAGGGGTCACCCCTCCACTTT	CASSLEGFRVRRREGSPLHF
TRBV10-2	few	NA	TRBJ1-6	TGCGCCAGCACCACACAGGGTACGGGACTACCCCTCCACTTT	CASTTQGTGLPLHF
TRBV9	many	NA	TRBJ2-1	TGTGCCAGCAGCGTAGGGGGGGTCACTTCGGACAATGAGCAGTTCTTC	CASSVGGVTSDNEQFF
TRBV15	many	NA	TRBJ2-5	TGTGCCACCAGCAGAGGCCTTGGGGAAGGAGAGACCCAGTACTTC	CATSRGLGEGETQYF
TRBV11-1	NA	TRBD2	TRBJ2-1	TGTGCCAGCAGCTCCCCCCCAAGCGGGGGAAGCAATGAGCAGTTCTTC	CASSSPPSGGSNEQFF
TRBV5-6	NA	NA	TRBJ2-5	TGTGCCAGCAGCTTGGGGAGAAGGGAGACCCAGTACTTC	CASSLGRRETQYF
TRBV7-7	NA	NA	TRBJ2-5	TGTGCCAGCAGCTTATTGTCCGGGACAGTCGAGGGGCGGGGGACCCAGTACTTC	CASSLLSGTVEGRGTQYF
TRBV11-2	many	NA	TRBJ2-2	TGTGCCAGCAGCTTACGACGGGCGAACACCGGGGAGCTGTTTTTT	CASSLRRANTGELFF
TRBV7-9	NA	NA	TRBJ1-1	TGTGCCAGCAGCCCATCCGGGACTACTGAAGCTTTCTTT	CASSPSGTTEAFF
TRBV4-2	NA	NA	TRBJ1-1	TGTGCCAGCAGCATCCAACAGGGGAACACTGAAGCTTTCTTT	CASSIQQGNTEAFF
TRBV19	NA	NA	TRBJ1-1	TGTGCCAGTAGTATTAGACCGGGTACTGAAGCTTTCTTT	CASSIRPGTEAFF
TRBV2	once	NA	TRBJ2-7	TGTGCCAGCAGCCAAGAAGGCCAGGGGAACGACGAGCAGTACTTC	CASSQEGQGNDEQYF
TRBV11-2	NA	NA	TRBJ1-5	TGTGCCAGCAGCTTAATCGGGGGGGCCTCCTACGAGCATTTT	CASSLIGGASYEHF
TRBV19	many	NA	TRBJ2-7	TGTGCCAGTAGTTGGCGACAGGCCCTCTCCTACGAGCAGTACTTC	CASSWRQALSYEQYF
TRBV29-1	NA	NA	TRBJ1-2	TGCAGCGTTGAAAAGTCAGAAGGGGGCTACACCTTC	CSVEKSEGGYTF
TRBV15	NA	NA	TRBJ1-6	TGTGCCACCAGCAGAGATGCCAGGGCCATTTATAATTCACCCCTCCACTTT	CATSRDARAIYNSPLHF
TRBV19	few	NA	TRBJ1-1	TGTGCCAGCAGTCTCCACGAGTACACTGAAGCTTTCTTT	CASSLHEYTEAFF
TRBV9	NA	TRBD2	TRBJ2-1	TGTGCCAGCAGCGTAATAGGACTAGCGGGAGAGGATGAGCAGTTCTTC	CASSVIGLAGEDEQFF
TRBV9	many	TRBD2	TRBJ2-3	TGTGCCAGCAGCCTGAGCGGGGCGGGAGCAACAGATACGCAGTATTTT	CASSLSGAGATDTQYF
TRBV10-3	NA	TRBD2	TRBJ2-7	TGTGCCATCAGTGAGCCGGGACTAGCAGTCAACGAGCAGTACTTC	CAISEPGLAVNEQYF
TRBV28	few	NA	TRBJ2-2	TGTGCCACCCACTCGGGACCGATCACCGGGGAGCTGTTTTTT	CATHSGPITGELFF
TRBV20-1	NA	NA	TRBJ2-5	TGCAGTGCTAGAGGGCAGGGCATAGAGACCCAGTACTTC	CSARGQGIETQYF
TRBV6-5	many	TRBD1	TRBJ1-5	TGTGCCAGCAGCTTCGGTCGGGACAGGGGGAGAAATCAGCCCCAGCATTTT	CASSFGRDRGRNQPQHF
TRBV7-3	NA	NA	TRBJ1-1	TGTGCCAGCAGCTTAACAGCCGGCAGGGGCACTGAAGCTTTCTTT	CASSLTAGRGTEAFF
TRBV5-4	many	NA	TRBJ2-6	TGTGCCAGCAGCTTGGCCAGGGTGTGGTTCTCTGGGGCCAACGTCCTGACTTTC	CASSLARVWFSGANVLTF
TRBV20-1	many	NA	TRBJ2-7	TGCAGTGCTGAAGGATCGGGGGCTTTGGACGAGCAGTACTTC	CSAEGSGALDEQYF
TRBV12-5	NA	TRBD1	TRBJ1-1	TGTGCTAGTGGACCGGGGACAGGGGTCACTGAAGCTTTCTTT	CASGPGTGVTEAFF
TRBV30	many	NA	TRBJ2-7	TGTGCCTGGATGGGGCTCTCCTACGAGCAGTACTTC	CAWMGLSYEQYF
TRBV2	NA	NA	TRBJ1-3	TGTGCCAGCTCACGGTGGGACTCCGGCTCTGGAAACACCATATATTTT	CASSRWDSGSGNTIYF
TRBV2	NA	NA	TRBJ1-5	TGTGCCAGCAGCGAAAGGGCAGACAATAGCAATCAGCCCCAGCATTTT	CASSERADNSNQPQHF
TRBV19	NA	NA	TRBJ1-2	TGTGCCACCAAGCTAGGAGGAGGGGCCGGGAATGGCTACACCTTC	CATKLGGGAGNGYTF
TRBV4-2	NA	TRBD1	TRBJ2-7	TGTGCCAGCATAGACGTGGGGTACGGGACAGTATCGGGGGAGCAGTACTTC	CASIDVGYGTVSGEQYF
TRBV28	many	NA	TRBJ1-2	TGTGCCAGCAGTTTATCAGGGGTATATGGCTACACCTTC	CASSLSGVYGYTF
TRBV14	NA	TRBD2	TRBJ2-1	TGTGCCAGCGGCGACGGACTAGCCCCAAATGAGCAGTTCTTC	CASGDGLAPNEQFF
TRBV5-1	many	NA	TRBJ1-2	TGCGCCAGCAGCTCAGAGAACTATGGCTACACCTTC	CASSSENYGYTF
TRBV6-1	many	NA	TRBJ1-5	TGTGCCAGCAGTCTGGCAAACAGGGTAGGCGATCAGCCCCAGCATTTT	CASSLANRVGDQPQHF
TRBV2	few	NA	TRBJ2-3	TGTGCCAGCAGTGAAGGGGGTCTAGATACGCAGTATTTT	CASSEGGLDTQYF